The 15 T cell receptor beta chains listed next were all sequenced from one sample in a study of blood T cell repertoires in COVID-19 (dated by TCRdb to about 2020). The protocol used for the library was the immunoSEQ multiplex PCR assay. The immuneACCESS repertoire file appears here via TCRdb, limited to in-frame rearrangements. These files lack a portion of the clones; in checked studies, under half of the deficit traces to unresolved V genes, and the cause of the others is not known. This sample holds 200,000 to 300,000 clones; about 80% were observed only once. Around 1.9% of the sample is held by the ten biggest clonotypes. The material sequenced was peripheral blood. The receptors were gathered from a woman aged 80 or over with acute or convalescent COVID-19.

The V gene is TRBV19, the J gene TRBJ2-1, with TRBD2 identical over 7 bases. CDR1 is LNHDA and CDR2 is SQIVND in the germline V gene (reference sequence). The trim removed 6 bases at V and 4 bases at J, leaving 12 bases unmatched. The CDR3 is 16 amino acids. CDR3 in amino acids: CASRPRGLADYNEQFF. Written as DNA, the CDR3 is TGTGCCAGTAGACCTCGAGGGCTAGCGGATTACAATGAGCAGTTCTTC.

The CDR3 DNA follows: TGTGCCAGCAGCGCGAGGACAGGGGGCCTCCAAGAGACCCAGTACTTC. Its protein is CASSARTGGLQETQYF. This chain links TRBV9 with TRBJ2-5, with 11 positions matching TRBD1. The germline V gene encodes CDR1 SGDLS and CDR2 YYNGEE. The CDR3 consists of 16 residues. With 3 bases clipped from V and 1 base from J, the junction kept 5 bases outside the gene matches.

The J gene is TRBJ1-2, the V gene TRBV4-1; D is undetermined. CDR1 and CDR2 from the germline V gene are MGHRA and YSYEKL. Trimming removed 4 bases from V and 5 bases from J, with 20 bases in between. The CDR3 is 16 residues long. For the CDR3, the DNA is TGCGCCAGCAGCCTCGAAAACTACCCTGCCTTTTATGGCTACACCTTC. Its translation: CASSLENYPAFYGYTF.

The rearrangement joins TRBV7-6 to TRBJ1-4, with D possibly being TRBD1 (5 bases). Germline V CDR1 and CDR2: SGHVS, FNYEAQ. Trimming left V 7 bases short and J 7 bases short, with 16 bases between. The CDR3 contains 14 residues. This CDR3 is CASKDRWDSEKLFF. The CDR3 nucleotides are TGTGCCAGCAAGGATCGTTGGGACTCTGAAAAACTGTTTTTT.

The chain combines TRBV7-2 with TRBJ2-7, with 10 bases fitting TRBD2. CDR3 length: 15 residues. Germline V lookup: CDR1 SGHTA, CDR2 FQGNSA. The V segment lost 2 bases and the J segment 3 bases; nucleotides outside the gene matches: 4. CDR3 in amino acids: CASSLSSGGYYEQYF. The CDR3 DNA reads TGTGCCAGCAGCTTATCTAGCGGGGGATACTACGAGCAGTACTTC. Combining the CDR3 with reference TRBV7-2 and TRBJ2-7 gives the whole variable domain GAGVSQSPSNKVTEKGKDVELRCDPISGHTALYWYRQSLGQGLEFLIYFQGNSAPDKSGLPSDRFSAERTGGSVSTLTIQRTQQEDSAVYLCASSLSSGGYYEQYFGPGTRLTVT.

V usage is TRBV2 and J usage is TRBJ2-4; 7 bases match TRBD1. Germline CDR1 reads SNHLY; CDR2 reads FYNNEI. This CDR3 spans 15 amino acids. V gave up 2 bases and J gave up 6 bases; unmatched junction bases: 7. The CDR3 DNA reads TGTGCCAGCAGTGAACCAGGGACAGCCGCAAACATTCAGTACTTC. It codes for CASSEPGTAANIQYF.

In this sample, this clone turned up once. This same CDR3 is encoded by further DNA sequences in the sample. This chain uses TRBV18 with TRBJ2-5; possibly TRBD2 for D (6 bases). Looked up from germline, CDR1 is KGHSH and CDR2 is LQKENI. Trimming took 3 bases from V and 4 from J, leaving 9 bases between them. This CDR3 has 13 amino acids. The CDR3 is CASSPGGGETQYF. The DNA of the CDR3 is TGTGCCAGCTCACCTGGGGGAGGAGAGACCCAGTACTTC.

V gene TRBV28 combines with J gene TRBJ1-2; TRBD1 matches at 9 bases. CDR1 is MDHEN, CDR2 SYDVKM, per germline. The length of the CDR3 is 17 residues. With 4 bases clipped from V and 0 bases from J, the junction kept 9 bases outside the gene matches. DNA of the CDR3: TGTGCCAGCAGTTCCCCGGGACAGGGCAACTCTAACTATGGCTACACCTTC. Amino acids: CASSSPGQGNSNYGYTF.

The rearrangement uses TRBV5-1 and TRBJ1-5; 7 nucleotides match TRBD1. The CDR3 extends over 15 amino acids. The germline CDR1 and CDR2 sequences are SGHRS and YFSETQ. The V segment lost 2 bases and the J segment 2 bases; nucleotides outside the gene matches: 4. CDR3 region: CASSLQGMGNQPQHF. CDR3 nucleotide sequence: TGCGCCAGCAGCTTACAGGGGATGGGCAATCAGCCCCAGCATTTT.

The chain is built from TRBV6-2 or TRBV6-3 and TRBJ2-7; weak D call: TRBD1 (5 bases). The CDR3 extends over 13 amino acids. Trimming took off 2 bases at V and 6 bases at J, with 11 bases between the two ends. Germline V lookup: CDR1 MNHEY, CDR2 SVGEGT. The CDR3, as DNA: TGTGCCAGCAGTTACGGAAGACAGTCCGAGCAGTACTTC. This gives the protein CASSYGRQSEQYF.

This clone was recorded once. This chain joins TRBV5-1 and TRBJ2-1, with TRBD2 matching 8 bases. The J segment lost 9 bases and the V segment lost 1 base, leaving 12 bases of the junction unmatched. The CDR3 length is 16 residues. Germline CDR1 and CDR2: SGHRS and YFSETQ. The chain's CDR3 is CASSLIASGRFGEQFF. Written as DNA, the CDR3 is TGCGCCAGCAGCTTGATCGCTAGCGGGCGTTTCGGTGAGCAGTTCTTC.

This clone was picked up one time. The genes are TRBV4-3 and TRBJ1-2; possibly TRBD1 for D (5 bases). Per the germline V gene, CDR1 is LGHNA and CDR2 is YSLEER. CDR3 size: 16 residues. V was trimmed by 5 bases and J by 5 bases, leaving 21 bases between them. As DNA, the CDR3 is TGCGCCAGCAGCGACTTAGGACAACCAAGCAGTTATGGCTACACCTTC. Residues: CASSDLGQPSSYGYTF.

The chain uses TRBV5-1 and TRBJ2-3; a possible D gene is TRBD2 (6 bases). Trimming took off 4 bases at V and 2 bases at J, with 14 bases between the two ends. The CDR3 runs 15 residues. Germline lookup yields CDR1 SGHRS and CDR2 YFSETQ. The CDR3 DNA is TGCGCCAGCAGCCCGGGTTCTAGCGTCACAGATACGCAGTATTTT. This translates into CASSPGSSVTDTQYF.

The CDR3: CASSQDGAGGVNGYTF. The CDR3, as DNA: TGCGCCAGCAGCCAAGATGGGGCAGGGGGCGTGAATGGCTACACCTTC. V is TRBV4-3 and J is TRBJ1-2, with 8 bases aligning to TRBD1. Trimming cost V 0 bases and J 6 bases; bases outside gene matches: 9. This CDR3 region has 16 residues. Per the germline V gene, CDR1 is LGHNA and CDR2 is YSLEER.

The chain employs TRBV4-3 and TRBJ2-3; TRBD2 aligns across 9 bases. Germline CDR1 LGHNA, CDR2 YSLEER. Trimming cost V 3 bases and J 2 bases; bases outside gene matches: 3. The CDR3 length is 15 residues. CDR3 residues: CASSHLAGTTDTQYF. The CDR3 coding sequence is TGCGCCAGCAGCCACCTAGCGGGGACCACAGATACGCAGTATTTT.